This T cell receptor beta chain was sequenced for a study of T cells in Graves' hyperthyroidism and ophthalmopathy. Germline CDR1 SNHLY, CDR2 FYNNEI. Deletions cut 3 bases from V and 5 bases from J, with 11 bases between. The CDR3 totals 14 residues. Amplified TCR beta CDR3 regions came from RNA transcripts. The study used the HTBI primer set for a first-round RT-PCR of the TCR CDR3. A single record per CDR3 protein comes from TCRdb applying MiXCR to the multiplex PCR reads. This table has more than 150,000 distinct CDR3 sequences, about 17% appearing once. This clonotype was counted ten times or more. The hyperthyroidism was newly diagnosed and had lasted under 2 months; the patients were aged 18 to 65. Cells are PBMCs isolated from more than 8.5 ml of fresh blood.

The source of this sequence is a woman between 45 and 65 years old with Graves' hyperthyroidism. Sequencing input: blood. The rearrangement joins TRBV2 to TRBJ1-3; D may be TRBD1 (5 bases). The CDR3 region is CASSDPGYRNTIYF. CDR3 DNA sequence: TGTGCCAGCAGTGATCCAGGGTATAGAAACACCATATATTTT.